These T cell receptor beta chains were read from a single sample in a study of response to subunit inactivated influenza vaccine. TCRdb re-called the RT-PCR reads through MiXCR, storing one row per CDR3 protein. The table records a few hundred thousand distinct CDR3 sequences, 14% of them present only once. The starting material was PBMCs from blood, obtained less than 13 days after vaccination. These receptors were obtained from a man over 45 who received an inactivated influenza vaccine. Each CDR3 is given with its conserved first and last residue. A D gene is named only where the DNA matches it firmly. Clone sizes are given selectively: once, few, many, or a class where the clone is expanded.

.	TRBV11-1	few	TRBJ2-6	TGTGCCAGCAGCGACCTGGAGGGTTTAATCTCTGGGGCCAACGTCCTGACTTTC	CASSDLEGLISGANVLTF
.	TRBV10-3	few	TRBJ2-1	TGTGCCATCAGTGACAGGGATGCCCGGCTCAATGAGCAGTTCTTC	CAISDRDARLNEQFF
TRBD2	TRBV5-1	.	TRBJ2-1	TGCGCCAGCAGCGCGAGCGGGAGGGATTACAATGAGCAGTTCTTC	CASSASGRDYNEQFF
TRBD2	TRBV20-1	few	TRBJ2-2	TGCAGTGCTCGCCTGGGAGGGGTGAACACCGGGGAGCTGTTTTTT	CSARLGGVNTGELFF
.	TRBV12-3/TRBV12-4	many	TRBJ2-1	TGTGCCAGCAGTTTATCTTGGAACAATGAGCAGTTCTTC	CASSLSWNNEQFF
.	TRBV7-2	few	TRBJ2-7	TGTGCCAGCAGCTTTCGGGACGGGACATACGAGCAGTACTTC	CASSFRDGTYEQYF
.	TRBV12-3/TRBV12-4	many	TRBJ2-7	TGTGCCAGCAGTTTGAACAGTATCGAGCAGTACTTC	CASSLNSIEQYF
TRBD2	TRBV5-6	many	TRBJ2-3	TGTGCCAGCAGCTTACGGACTAGCGGGAGAGCAGATACGCAGTATTTT	CASSLRTSGRADTQYF
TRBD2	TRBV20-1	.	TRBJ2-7	TGCAGTCTAAACGGAGGACTAGCGGGGACAACCTACGAGCAGTACTTC	CSLNGGLAGTTYEQYF
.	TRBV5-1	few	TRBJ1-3	TGCGCCAGCAGCTTGGGGGAAAGAAACACCATATATTTT	CASSLGERNTIYF
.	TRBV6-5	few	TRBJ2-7	TGTGCCAGCAGTTACAACAGGGACTCCGAGCAGTACTTC	CASSYNRDSEQYF
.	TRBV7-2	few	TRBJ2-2	TGTGCCAGCAGCCTTTCCTATAAGCTGTTTTTT	CASSLSYKLFF
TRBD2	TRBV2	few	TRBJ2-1	TGTGCCAGCAGTGACAGGACTAGCTACAATGAGCAGTTCTTC	CASSDRTSYNEQFF
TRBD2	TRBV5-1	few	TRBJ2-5	TGCGCCAGCAGCTTAATAGCGGGGGGCCCACAAGAGACCCAGTACTTC	CASSLIAGGPQETQYF
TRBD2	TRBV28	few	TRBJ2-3	TGTGCCAGCAGTTTAGTTAGCTTAGCGGGGGGGCTTGGAGATACGCAGTATTTT	CASSLVSLAGGLGDTQYF
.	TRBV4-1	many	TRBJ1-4	TGCGCCAGCAGCCAAGGGGGTACTAATGAAAAACTGTTTTTT	CASSQGGTNEKLFF
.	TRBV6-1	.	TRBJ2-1	TGTGCCAGCAGTGAAGTTTGGACAACCAATGAGCAGTTCTTC	CASSEVWTTNEQFF
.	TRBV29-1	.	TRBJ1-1	TGCAGCGTTCGTGGGAGGGGGGAGGTTGAAGCTTTCTTT	CSVRGRGEVEAFF
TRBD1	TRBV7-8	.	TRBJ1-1	TGTGCCAGCAGCCTGGGACAGGGTTATGCTTTCTTT	CASSLGQGYAFF
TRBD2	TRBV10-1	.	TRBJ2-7	TGCGCCAGCAGTTGGGAGGGGTCCTACGAGCAGTACTTC	CASSWEGSYEQYF
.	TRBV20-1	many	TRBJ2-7	TGCAGTGCTAGAGATCAGAACGAGCAGTACTTC	CSARDQNEQYF
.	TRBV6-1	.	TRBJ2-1	TGTGCCAGCAGTGATTGGACAAGAACCTACAATGAGCAGTTCTTC	CASSDWTRTYNEQFF
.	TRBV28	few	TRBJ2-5	TGTGCCAGCGGAGATGCGAATGAACTGGCCGGGGGAGAGACCCAGTACTTC	CASGDANELAGGETQYF
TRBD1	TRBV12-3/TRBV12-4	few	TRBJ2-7	TGTGCCAGCAGTCTAGACATTGGGACAGTGGACGGCGAGCAGTACTTC	CASSLDIGTVDGEQYF
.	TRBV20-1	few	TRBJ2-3	TGCAGTGTCTATAGCACAGATACGCAGTATTTT	CSVYSTDTQYF
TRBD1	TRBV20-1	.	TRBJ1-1	TGCAGTGCTAGAGATCTTGGGACAGGGATGAACACTGAAGCTTTCTTT	CSARDLGTGMNTEAFF
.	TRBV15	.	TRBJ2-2	TGTGCCACCAGCAGAGGAGGGGGAACCGGGGAGCTGTTTTTT	CATSRGGGTGELFF
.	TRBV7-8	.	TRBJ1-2	TGTGCCAGCAGCTTAGCCCGACAGACTAACTATGGCTACACCTTC	CASSLARQTNYGYTF
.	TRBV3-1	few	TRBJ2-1	TGTGCCAGCAGCCACAGGGGAAGTAACAATGAGCAGTTCTTC	CASSHRGSNNEQFF
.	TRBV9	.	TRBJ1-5	TGTGCCTGCAGCGCGGACGGCAATCAGCCCCAGCATTTT	CACSADGNQPQHF
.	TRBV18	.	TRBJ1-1	TGTGCCAGCTCACCTTCGGGTTGGGGGAACACTGAAGCTTTCTTT	CASSPSGWGNTEAFF